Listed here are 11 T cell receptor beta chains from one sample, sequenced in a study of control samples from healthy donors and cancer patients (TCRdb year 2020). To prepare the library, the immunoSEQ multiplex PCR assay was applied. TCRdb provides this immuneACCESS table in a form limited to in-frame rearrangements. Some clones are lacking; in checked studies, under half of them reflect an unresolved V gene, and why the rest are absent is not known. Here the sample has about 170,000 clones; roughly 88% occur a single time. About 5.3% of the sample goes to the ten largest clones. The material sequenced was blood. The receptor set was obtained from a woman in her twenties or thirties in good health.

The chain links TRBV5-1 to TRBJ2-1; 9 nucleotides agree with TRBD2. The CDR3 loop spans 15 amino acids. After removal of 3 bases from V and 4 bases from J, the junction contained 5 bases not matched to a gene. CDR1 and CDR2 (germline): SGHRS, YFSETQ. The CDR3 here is CASSSGTSKYNEQFF. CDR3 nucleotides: TGCGCCAGCAGCTCCGGGACTAGCAAGTACAATGAGCAGTTCTTC.

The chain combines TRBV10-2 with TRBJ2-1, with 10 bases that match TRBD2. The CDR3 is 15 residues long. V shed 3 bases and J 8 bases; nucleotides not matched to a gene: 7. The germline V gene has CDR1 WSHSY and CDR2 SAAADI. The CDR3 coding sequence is TGCGCCAGCAGTGACGTAGCGGGAGGTTTCGATGAGCAGTTCTTC. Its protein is CASSDVAGGFDEQFF.

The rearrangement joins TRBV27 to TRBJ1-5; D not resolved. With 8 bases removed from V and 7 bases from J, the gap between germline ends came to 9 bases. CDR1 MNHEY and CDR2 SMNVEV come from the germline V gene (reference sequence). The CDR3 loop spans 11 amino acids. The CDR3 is CASGPGQPQHF. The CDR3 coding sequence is TGTGCCAGCGGGCCGGGACAGCCCCAGCATTTT.

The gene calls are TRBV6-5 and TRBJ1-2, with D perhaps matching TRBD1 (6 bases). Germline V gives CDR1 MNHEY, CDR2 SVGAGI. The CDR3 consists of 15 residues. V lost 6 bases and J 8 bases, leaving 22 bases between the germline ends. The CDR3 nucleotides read TGTGCCAGCAGGATTAGAATCGAAGGGACACGGGGCTACACCTTC. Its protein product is CASRIRIEGTRGYTF.

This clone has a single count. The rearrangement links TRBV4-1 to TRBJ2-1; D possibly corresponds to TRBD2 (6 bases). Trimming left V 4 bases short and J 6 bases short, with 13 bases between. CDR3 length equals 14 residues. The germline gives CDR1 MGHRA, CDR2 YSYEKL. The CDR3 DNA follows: TGCGCCAGCAGCCTTCCGGGGGACCCCAATGAGCAGTTCTTC. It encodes CASSLPGDPNEQFF.

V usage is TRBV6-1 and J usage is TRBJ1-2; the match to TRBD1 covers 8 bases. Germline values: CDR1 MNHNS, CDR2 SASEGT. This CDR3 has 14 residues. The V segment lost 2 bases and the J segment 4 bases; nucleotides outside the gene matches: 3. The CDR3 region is CASSESGGVYGYTF. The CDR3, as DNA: TGTGCCAGCAGTGAATCAGGGGGCGTCTATGGCTACACCTTC.

DNA of the CDR3: TGTGCCTGGGCCCCCGGAACCCCAGGAAAACTGTTTTTT. Translated, it gives CAWAPGTPGKLFF. This chain links TRBV30 with TRBJ1-4; no definite D call. The ends were cut back, 5 bases at V and 10 bases at J, with 17 bases in the middle. CDR1 GTSNPN and CDR2 SVGIG come from the germline V gene (reference sequence). CDR3 length equals 13 residues.

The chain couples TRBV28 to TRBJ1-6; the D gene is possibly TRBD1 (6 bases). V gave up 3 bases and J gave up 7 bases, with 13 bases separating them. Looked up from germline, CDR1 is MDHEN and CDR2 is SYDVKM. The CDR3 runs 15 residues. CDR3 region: CASSLRGALNSPLHF. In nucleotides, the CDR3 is TGTGCCAGCAGTTTGAGGGGGGCCCTAAATTCACCCCTCCACTTT. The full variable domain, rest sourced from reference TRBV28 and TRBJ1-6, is DVKVTQSSRYLVKRTGEKVFLECVQDMDHENMFWYRQDPGLGLRLIYFSYDVKMKEKGDIPEGYSVSREKKERFSLILESASTNQTSMYLCASSLRGALNSPLHFGNGTRLTVT.

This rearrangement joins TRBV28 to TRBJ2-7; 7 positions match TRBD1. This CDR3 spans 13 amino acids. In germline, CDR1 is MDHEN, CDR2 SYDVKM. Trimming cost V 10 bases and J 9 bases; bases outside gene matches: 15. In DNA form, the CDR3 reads TGTGCCACCCTGGGGGACAGCGGAATTTGGCAGTACTTC. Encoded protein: CATLGDSGIWQYF.

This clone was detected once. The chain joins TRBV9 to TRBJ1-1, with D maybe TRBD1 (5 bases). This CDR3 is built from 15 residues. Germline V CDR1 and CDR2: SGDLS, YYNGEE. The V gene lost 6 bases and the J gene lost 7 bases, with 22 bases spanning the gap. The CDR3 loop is CASTPTGTPLDEAFF. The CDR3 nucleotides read TGTGCCAGCACCCCTACCGGGACGCCTTTAGATGAAGCTTTCTTT.

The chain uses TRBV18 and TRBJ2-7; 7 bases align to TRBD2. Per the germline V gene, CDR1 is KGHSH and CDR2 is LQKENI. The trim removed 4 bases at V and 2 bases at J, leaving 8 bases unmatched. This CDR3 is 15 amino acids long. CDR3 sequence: CASSLAAGSTYEQYF. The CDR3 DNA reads TGTGCCAGCTCACTAGCAGCGGGATCCACCTACGAGCAGTACTTC.